Shown below are 12 T cell receptor beta chains from a single sample sequenced in a study of T cell repertoires in cytomegalovirus infection. These TCRs are of unknown antigen specificity. TCRdb recomputed calls from the reads with MiXCR, one row per CDR3 protein. This sample has about 920,000 distinct CDR3 sequences, with approximately 31% found just once. Sample: cultured CD8+ T cells from PBMCs, taken from culture after CMV antigen stimulation. All receptors come from a human donor in good health (CMV status not recorded). Some clones in this sample may be carry-over from other donors' samples.

The rearrangement uses TRBV10-3 and TRBJ1-5; D possibly corresponds to TRBD1 (5 bases). CDR1 is ENHRY, CDR2 SYGVKD, per germline. The CDR3 length is 13 residues. The V and J ends lost 2 bases and 6 bases respectively, with 8 bases between them. The CDR3 region has the DNA TGTGCCATCAGTGAGGGGGGTCGTCAGCCCCAGCATTTT. It encodes CAISEGGRQPQHF.

The rearrangement joins TRBV10-3 to TRBJ2-7, with 8 bases lining up with TRBD1. Germline CDR1 and CDR2: ENHRY and SYGVKD. The CDR3 runs 11 residues. V trimming: 9 bases; J trimming: 9 bases; junction bases outside the gene matches: 7. The CDR3 protein is CAIRGQGRQYF. The CDR3, as DNA: TGTGCCATTAGAGGACAGGGTCGGCAGTACTTC.

In this sample, this clonotype turned up a few times. The DNA for the CDR3 is TGCGCCAGCAGCTTTTCGACTAGCGGGGGGCCGGGTGTCGACACAGATACGCAGTATTTT. It codes for CASSFSTSGGPGVDTDTQYF. V gene TRBV5-1 combines with J gene TRBJ2-3; 13 bases align to TRBD2. Germline V gene data show CDR1 as SGHRS and CDR2 as YFSETQ. J was trimmed by 2 bases and V by 2 bases; bases with no gene match: 14. The CDR3 has 20 amino acids.

This clonotype has a count of ten or more. This chain uses TRBV5-1 with TRBJ2-1; 11 bases match TRBD2. With V trimmed by 3 bases and J by 3 bases, 26 bases remained unmatched. Germline V gives CDR1 SGHRS, CDR2 YFSETQ. The CDR3 sequence is 23 residues long. CDR3 amino acids: CASSWERDRAREGTSGGYNEQFF. CDR3 bases: TGCGCCAGCAGCTGGGAGAGGGACAGGGCTCGAGAGGGTACTAGCGGGGGCTACAATGAGCAGTTCTTC.

The chain links TRBV29-1 to TRBJ1-1, with D possibly being TRBD1 (5 bases). Trimming removed 4 bases at V and 5 bases at J, with 11 bases between. Germline V CDR1 and CDR2: SQVTM, ANQGSEA. The CDR3 covers 12 residues. CDR3 region: CSVGGGGTEAFF. The CDR3, as DNA: TGCAGCGTTGGAGGTGGGGGGACTGAAGCTTTCTTT.

V usage is TRBV6-4 and J usage is TRBJ2-1; D may be TRBD1 (6 bases). CDR3 length: 15 amino acids. Looked up from germline, CDR1 is MRHNA and CDR2 is SNTAGT. Trimming left V 3 bases short and J 0 bases short, with 9 bases between. The CDR3 sequence is CASSEGASSYNEQFF. The CDR3 coding sequence is TGTGCCAGCAGTGAGGGGGCGAGCTCCTACAATGAGCAGTTCTTC.

The DNA for the CDR3 is TGTGCCAGCAGCTTAGAGGAGAGCAATCAGCCCCAGCATTTT. Translated, it gives CASSLEESNQPQHF. V is TRBV7-9 and J is TRBJ1-5; D is uncertain. V was pared by 1 base and J by 1 base, with 5 bases between. CDR1 is SEHNR and CDR2 is FQNEAQ in the germline V gene (reference sequence). The CDR3 contains 14 residues.

The rearrangement links TRBV20-1 to TRBJ2-7; possibly TRBD2 for D (6 bases). The CDR3 runs 16 residues. Germline CDR1 and CDR2: DFQATT and SNEGSKA (reference sequence). Deletions cut 0 bases from V and 4 bases from J, with 19 bases between. CDR3 coding DNA: TGCAGTGCTAGAGATTTGGAGGGGACCTTCTTTTACGAGCAGTACGTC. It specifies CSARDLEGTFFYEQYV.

The genes are TRBV7-4 and TRBJ2-7; no firm D call. CDR1 is SGHVT and CDR2 is SQSDAQ in the germline V gene. V was trimmed by 1 base and J by 2 bases, leaving 6 bases between them. CDR3 size: 13 residues. The CDR3 region is CASSLVRTYEQYV. The CDR3 region has the DNA TGTGCCAGCAGCTTAGTCAGGACCTACGAGCAGTACGTC.

This clonotype appeared a few times. The chain couples TRBV10-3 to TRBJ2-7; no clear D. CDR3 size: 14 residues. Germline V gene data show CDR1 as ENHRY and CDR2 as SYGVKD. Between the trimmed V and J ends, which lost 0 bases and 6 bases, there was a span of 12 bases. The CDR3 region is CAISESGRGAEQYF. The CDR3 DNA follows: TGTGCCATCAGTGAGTCGGGTAGAGGTGCCGAGCAGTACTTC.

This chain links TRBV7-3 with TRBJ2-5; the D gene is possibly TRBD2 (6 bases). This CDR3 has 15 amino acids. CDR1 and CDR2 (germline): SGHTA, FQGTGA. V was pared by 2 bases and J by 1 base, with 11 bases between. DNA of the CDR3: TGTGCCAGCAGCTTATTTGGCGGGGCCCAAGAGACCCAGTACTTC. Protein sequence: CASSLFGGAQETQYF.

This clonotype was seen a handful of times. The V and J genes are TRBV5-4 and TRBJ2-7; D perhaps matches TRBD2 (6 bases). Germline CDR1 is SGHNT and CDR2 is YYREEE (reference sequence). V was pared by 2 bases and J by 5 bases, with 11 bases between. The CDR3 sequence is 13 residues long. The CDR3: CASSFVGGNEQYV. The CDR3 DNA sequence: TGTGCCAGCAGCTTCGTTGGGGGGAACGAGCAGTACGTC.